These 26 T cell receptor beta chains were sequenced from one sample in a study of cytomegalovirus exposure and HLA in healthy donors. It was with 60 Vbeta and 13 Jbeta primers that the PCR ran. Assay used: immunoSEQ multiplex PCR; TCRdb lists only in-frame clones, some missing. Of 150,000 to 200,000 clones listed, about 90% were seen once; the top ten hold more than 0.2%. Sequencing used PBMCs. The receptors come from a girl under two years old in good health and CMV-seronegative.

A remark on this clone: Germline and junction disagree at one end, which may indicate a read error. Distinct nucleotide sequences in the sample also encode this CDR3. This rearrangement joins TRBV7-9 to TRBJ2-3; weak D call: TRBD2 (6 bases). The CDR3 is 16 amino acids. Germline-derived CDR1 and CDR2 are SEHNR and FQNEAQ (reference sequence). The CDR3 reads CASSSLGGIGTDTQYF. The CDR3 DNA reads as TGCGCCAGCAGCTCCCTTGGCGGGATCGGGACAGATACGCAGTATTTT.

The chain has TRBV2 and TRBJ1-5; TRBD1 agrees at 7 bases. The CDR3 has 15 residues. Germline V CDR1 and CDR2: SNHLY, FYNNEI. With V trimmed by 6 bases and J by 4 bases, 9 bases remained unmatched. CDR3 amino acids: CASRYDRASNQPQHF. Written as DNA, the CDR3 is TGTGCCAGCAGGTACGACAGGGCCTCAAATCAGCCCCAGCATTTT. Looking up the rest from reference TRBV2 and TRBJ1-5 gives the full variable domain: EPEVTQTPSHQVTQMGQEVILRCVPISNHLYFYWYRQILGQKVEFLVSFYNNEISEKSEIFDDQFSVERPDGSNFTLKIRSTKLEDSAMYFCASRYDRASNQPQHFGDGTRLSIL.

J is TRBJ1-3 and V is TRBV7-9, with D unresolved. The CDR3 consists of 15 residues. Germline V lookup: CDR1 SEHNR, CDR2 FQNEAQ (reference sequence). Trimming removed 5 bases at V and 7 bases at J, with 18 bases between. As DNA, the CDR3 is TGTGCCAGCAGCCTTCAGGTCCCCACCGTCAACACCATATATTTT. Protein: CASSLQVPTVNTIYF.

The chain joins TRBV10-3 to TRBJ2-3; tentatively, D is TRBD1 (5 bases). CDR3 size: 14 residues. The V gene lost 5 bases and the J gene lost 3 bases, with 12 bases spanning the gap. Germline CDR1 is ENHRY and CDR2 is SYGVKD. The CDR3 nucleotides are TGTGCCATCAGTCGAGACAGCCAAACAGATACGCAGTATTTT. Translated: CAISRDSQTDTQYF.

The rearrangement links TRBV7-2 to TRBJ1-1; D not certain. Trimming took 1 base from V and 5 from J, leaving 11 bases between them. The germline CDR1 and CDR2 sequences are SGHTA and FQGNSA. The CDR3 runs 14 residues. CDR3 DNA sequence: TGTGCCAGCAGCTTAGGATACTCGGGTACTGAAGCTTTCTTT. It translates to CASSLGYSGTEAFF.

This clone was detected a few times. The J gene is TRBJ2-1, the V gene TRBV27, with 10 bases that match TRBD2. V lost 3 bases, J lost 7 bases, and 9 bases stayed unmatched. This CDR3 has 16 residues. Germline lookup yields CDR1 MNHEY and CDR2 SMNVEV (reference sequence). CDR3 in DNA: TGTGCCAGCAGTTTGTCCCCTAGCGGGAGTGTTAATGAGCAGTTCTTC. Translating it yields CASSLSPSGSVNEQFF.

V gene TRBV7-9 combines with J gene TRBJ1-2; TRBD1 aligns across 8 bases. This CDR3 contains 17 residues. V lost 2 bases to trimming and J lost 4 bases; unmatched junction nucleotides: 12. Germline-derived CDR1 and CDR2 are SEHNR and FQNEAQ (reference sequence). CDR3: CASSLSTRTGKGYGYTF. CDR3 in DNA: TGTGCCAGCAGCTTATCGACTCGGACAGGGAAGGGCTATGGCTACACCTTC.

The J gene is TRBJ1-2, the V gene TRBV25-1, with 8 bases that match TRBD1. V lost 5 bases and J lost 8; bases outside the gene matches: 4. The germline CDR1 and CDR2 sequences are MGHDK and SYGVNS. This CDR3 contains 12 residues. CDR3 loop: CASSQGAGGYTF. CDR3 nucleotide sequence: TGTGCCAGCAGTCAGGGGGCTGGAGGCTACACCTTC.

The rearrangement uses TRBV30 and TRBJ2-5; perhaps TRBD2 as D (6 bases). The ends were cut back, 3 bases at V and 5 bases at J, with 19 bases in the middle. The germline V gene encodes CDR1 GTSNPN and CDR2 SVGIG (reference sequence). CDR3 length: 15 residues. CDR3 sequence (DNA): TGTGCCTGGAGACTCCGACTAGGGCTTGGCGAGACCCAGTACTTC. Translating it yields CAWRLRLGLGETQYF.

This chain links TRBV28 with TRBJ2-7; D remains ambiguous. V gave up 5 bases and J gave up 2 bases, with 4 bases separating them. Per germline, CDR1 MDHEN and CDR2 SYDVKM. CDR3 size: 11 residues. The CDR3 reads CASSTPYEQYF. The CDR3 DNA sequence: TGTGCCAGCAGTACACCCTACGAGCAGTACTTC.

The V call is TRBV7-2, the J call TRBJ1-5; 9 nucleotides agree with TRBD1. CDR1 is SGHTA and CDR2 is FQGNSA in the germline V gene. With V trimmed by 5 bases and J by 9 bases, 14 bases remained unmatched. This CDR3 comprises 16 residues. DNA of the CDR3: TGTGCCAGCAGCCTAGAACCCGGACAGGGGACACGGCCCCAGCATTTT. This sequence encodes CASSLEPGQGTRPQHF. The complete variable domain, with remaining parts taken from reference TRBV7-2 and TRBJ1-5, reads GAGVSQSPSNKVTEKGKDVELRCDPISGHTALYWYRQSLGQGLEFLIYFQGNSAPDKSGLPSDRFSAERTGGSVSTLTIQRTQQEDSAVYLCASSLEPGQGTRPQHFGDGTRLSIL.

This clone was counted only a few times. This chain uses TRBV11-1 with TRBJ2-7; 7 nucleotides agree with TRBD1. The germline CDR1 and CDR2 sequences are SGHAT and FQDESV (reference sequence). CDR3 length: 14 amino acids. The trim removed 4 bases at V and 7 bases at J, leaving 10 bases unmatched. CDR3 residues: CASSSRQGQLEQYF. The CDR3 nucleotides read TGTGCCAGCAGCTCTCGACAGGGTCAGTTGGAGCAGTACTTC.

The chain has TRBV5-1 and TRBJ2-1, with a weak D call TRBD2 (5 bases). Germline V lookup: CDR1 SGHRS, CDR2 YFSETQ. The ends were cut back, 0 bases at V and 3 bases at J, with 7 bases in the middle. The CDR3 sequence is 14 residues long. Here the CDR3 DNA reads TGCGCCAGCAGCTTGGCCGAGGGCTACAATGAGCAGTTCTTC. Protein: CASSLAEGYNEQFF.

Only a few counts were recorded for this clone. Here the CDR3 DNA reads TGCGCCAGCAGCCCAATTTTTACGGGAGCCGGAAACACCATATATTTT. Translating gives CASSPIFTGAGNTIYF. This chain links TRBV4-1 with TRBJ1-3; no clear D gene. V shed 4 bases and J shed 4 bases, with 17 bases lying between them. There are 16 residues in the CDR3. Germline lookup yields CDR1 MGHRA and CDR2 YSYEKL.

This clone showed up just once. This sequence joins TRBV4-1 and TRBJ1-2; TRBD1 might be the D (5 bases). The ends were cut back, 2 bases at V and 0 bases at J, with 10 bases in the middle. The germline gives CDR1 MGHRA, CDR2 YSYEKL. This CDR3 contains 15 residues. CDR3 nucleotide sequence: TGCGCCAGCAGCCAACCGGACACCCCTAACTATGGCTACACCTTC. Translation gives CASSQPDTPNYGYTF.

V and J are TRBV4-3 and TRBJ2-1; TRBD2 matches at 14 bases. V was pared by 7 bases and J by 9 bases, with 11 bases of the junction left unmatched. The CDR3 covers 16 residues. CDR1 is LGHNA and CDR2 is YSLEER in the germline V gene. The CDR3 is CASTLGTSGSRGEQFF. CDR3 sequence (DNA): TGCGCCAGCACCCTGGGGACTAGCGGGAGCCGGGGTGAGCAGTTCTTC.

DNA of the CDR3: TGTGCCAGCAGTGCGTGGGACAGGCCCCAAGAGACCCAGTACTTC. Translated, it gives CASSAWDRPQETQYF. This chain links TRBV6-6 with TRBJ2-5; TRBD1 matches 8 bases. The CDR3 extends over 15 amino acids. The V segment lost 5 bases and the J segment 1 base; nucleotides outside the gene matches: 6. The germline gives CDR1 MNHNY, CDR2 SVGAGI (reference sequence).

V gene TRBV10-3 combines with J gene TRBJ2-1; 10 nucleotides line up with TRBD2. Germline loops: CDR1 ENHRY, CDR2 SYGVKD. This CDR3 spans 16 amino acids. Unmatched junction bases numbered 11, after V lost 10 bases and J lost 2 bases. In DNA form, the CDR3 reads TGTGCCAGCAGACTAGCGGGCGACTTAACCTACAATGAGCAGTTCTTC. Translation gives CASRLAGDLTYNEQFF.

This rearrangement joins TRBV11-2 to TRBJ2-5; 9 nucleotides line up with TRBD1. V shed 4 bases, J shed 7 bases, and the junction held 10 bases outside the gene matches. CDR1 SGHAT and CDR2 FQNNGV come from the germline V gene. This CDR3 has 15 residues. In nucleotides, the CDR3 is TGTGCCAGCAGCTCCACCGGGACAGGGTCGATGACCCAGTACTTC. Translating it yields CASSSTGTGSMTQYF.

This chain connects TRBV18 to TRBJ2-7; TRBD2 matches at 10 bases. The CDR3 has 14 residues. Germline CDR1 KGHSH, CDR2 LQKENI. J lost 5 bases, V lost 9 bases, and 10 bases had no gene match. CDR3 sequence: CASFSGRATHEQYF. The DNA for the CDR3 is TGTGCCAGTTTCAGCGGGAGGGCCACCCACGAGCAGTACTTC.

With respect to this clone: A junction end diverges from the germline sequence, so it may reflect a read error. This rearrangement joins TRBV5-6 to TRBJ1-2, with TRBD1 matching over 12 bases. The CDR3 has 16 residues. Germline values: CDR1 SGHDT, CDR2 YYEEEE. The CDR3 region is CANSAGQGATNYGYTF. The CDR3 region has the DNA TGTGCCAACAGCGCGGGACAGGGGGCGACCAACTATGGCTACACCTTC.

The chain is built from TRBV7-8 and TRBJ2-1; the match to TRBD2 covers 13 bases. Germline V gene sequence: CDR1 SGHVS, CDR2 FQNEAQ. This CDR3 is 15 amino acids long. V shed 6 bases, J shed 6 bases, and the junction held 5 bases outside the gene matches. CDR3: CASRPGLAGSNEQFF. The CDR3 DNA reads as TGTGCCAGCAGACCGGGACTAGCGGGATCCAATGAGCAGTTCTTC.

The V and J genes are TRBV6-5 and TRBJ1-2; tentative D call: TRBD1 (6 bases). V lost 0 bases to trimming and J lost 6 bases, with 17 bases between them. Germline assignment: CDR1 MNHEY and CDR2 SVGAGI. The CDR3 extends over 16 amino acids. The CDR3 loop is CASSYSYARNRDGYTF. The CDR3 DNA is TGTGCCAGCAGTTACTCCTACGCACGAAACAGGGATGGCTACACCTTC.

With respect to this clone: Other DNA sequences within the sample encode an identical CDR3. This chain connects TRBV19 to TRBJ2-3, with TRBD2 matching 9 bases. CDR1 LNHDA and CDR2 SQIVND come from the germline V gene (reference sequence). This CDR3 is built from 15 residues. V dropped 2 bases and J dropped 1; count of bases not matched to a gene: 1. The CDR3 bases are TGTGCCAGTAGTATATTAGCGGGGGGCACAGATACGCAGTATTTT. Protein product: CASSILAGGTDTQYF.

The chain employs TRBV6-6 and TRBJ1-6, with D hard to call. The V end was cut by 6 bases, the J end by 3 bases, with 9 bases between. The CDR3 loop spans 14 amino acids. Germline CDR1 MNHNY, CDR2 SVGAGI (reference sequence). CDR3 sequence (DNA): TGTGCCAGCAGACAGACCATCTATAATTCACCCCTCCACTTT. This gives the protein CASRQTIYNSPLHF.

The gene calls are TRBV15 and TRBJ2-7, with TRBD2 as a possible D gene (6 bases). V was pared by 1 base and J by 7 bases, with 14 bases between. Germline V gene sequence: CDR1 LNHNV, CDR2 YYDKDF (reference sequence). CDR3 size: 14 residues. The CDR3 spells CATSRGELAQEQYF. CDR3 nucleotide sequence: TGTGCCACCAGCAGAGGGGAACTAGCTCAGGAGCAGTACTTC.